This entry lists 3 T cell receptor beta chains sequenced from one sample in a study of regulatory T cells in long-lasting Graves disease. For TCR beta, libraries came from iRepertoire HTBI primers and Arm-PCR of CDR3 regions. TCRdb used MiXCR to reprocess the multiplex PCR reads, holding one entry per CDR3 protein. The table records 300,000 to 350,000 distinct CDR3 sequences, around 20% of them present only once. The time point: persistent/refractory GD, antithyroid drugs over 5 years with positive TRAb. Construction of the TCR library relied on RNA isolated from PBMCs. Sample: peripheral blood mononuclear cells (PBMCs), taken when the disease was refractory, from a patient treated with antithyroid drugs. The receptors were gathered from a female donor with Graves disease.

There are many counts of this clonotype. The chain links TRBV29-1 to TRBJ1-5; D is ambiguous. Germline-derived CDR1 and CDR2 are SQVTM and ANQGSEA. The V end was cut by 4 bases, the J end by 0 bases, with 10 bases between. This CDR3 is built from 14 residues. The CDR3 reads CSVAGRDSNQPQHF. For the CDR3, the DNA is TGCAGCGTTGCGGGGAGGGATAGCAATCAGCCCCAGCATTTT.

This clonotype showed up many times. J is TRBJ2-7 and V is TRBV7-2, with a tentative D call TRBD1 (6 bases). The germline V and J ends were trimmed by 5 bases and 0 bases, with 32 bases remaining between them. CDR1 SGHTA and CDR2 FQGNSA come from the germline V gene. The CDR3 sequence is 21 residues long. Written as DNA, the CDR3 is TGTGCCAGCAGCCGTCACCAATTTAGGCCGCCTAGGACAGCCGTCTCCTACGAGCAGTACTTC. It codes for CASSRHQFRPPRTAVSYEQYF.

This clonotype has a count of ten or more. The V gene is TRBV18, the J gene TRBJ1-1; no definite D call. Deletions cut 11 bases from V and 0 bases from J, with 7 bases between. This CDR3 has 11 amino acids. CDR1 is KGHSH, CDR2 LQKENI, per germline. CDR3 DNA sequence: TGTGCCTCGGTGATGAACACTGAAGCTTTCTTT. Protein: CASVMNTEAFF.